Detailed here is one T cell receptor (beta chain). What it recognizes is unknown. The record originates from a study of T cells after yellow fever vaccination. Study findings and constraints: Contamination by abundant bulk-population clonotypes could be present in FACS-sorted repertoires.

Trimming left V 1 base short and J 9 bases short, with 16 bases between. The germline gives CDR1 SGHTA, CDR2 FQGNSA. The CDR3 extends over 16 amino acids. In TCRdb, the 5' RACE reads were re-called with MiXCR into one record per CDR3 protein. In the table there are some 340,000 distinct CDR3 sequences, roughly 10% of which are singletons. Sequencing used CD4+ T cells sorted from PBMCs, obtained 45 days after the yellow fever booster vaccination. This sequence was found in a man aged 18 to 29 who received the YFV17D yellow fever vaccine. This chain uses TRBV7-2 with TRBJ1-6; D is unresolved. This CDR3 reads CASSLGWRVGSSPLHF. The CDR3 DNA follows: TGTGCCAGCAGCTTAGGATGGCGGGTTGGGAGTTCACCCCTCCACTTT.